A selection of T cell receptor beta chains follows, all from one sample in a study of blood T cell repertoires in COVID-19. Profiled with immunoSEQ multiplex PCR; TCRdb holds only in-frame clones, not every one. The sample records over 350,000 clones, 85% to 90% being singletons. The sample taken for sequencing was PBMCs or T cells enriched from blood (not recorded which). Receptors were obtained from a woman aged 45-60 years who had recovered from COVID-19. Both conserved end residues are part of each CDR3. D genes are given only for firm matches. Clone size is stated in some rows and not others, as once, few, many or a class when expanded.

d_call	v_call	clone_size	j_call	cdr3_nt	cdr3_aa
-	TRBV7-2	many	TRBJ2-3	TGTGCCAGCAGCCCCCCTTTGGGACACGCAGATACGCAGTATTTT	CASSPPLGHADTQYF
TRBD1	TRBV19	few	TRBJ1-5	TGTGCCAGTAGTGAAACAGGGGGGAGCAATCAGCCCCAGCATTTT	CASSETGGSNQPQHF
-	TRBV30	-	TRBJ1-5	TGTGCCTGGAGCCAAGGGGGGGATCAGCCCCAGCATTTT	CAWSQGGDQPQHF
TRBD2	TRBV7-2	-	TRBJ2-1	TGTGCCAGCAGCTTAGTTTTACTAGCGGCATACAATGAGCAGTTCTTC	CASSLVLLAAYNEQFF
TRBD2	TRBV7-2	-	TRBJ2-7	TGTGCCAGCAGCTTATCCGTCTCCGAGCGGGGGCCCTACGAGCAGTACTTC	CASSLSVSERGPYEQYF
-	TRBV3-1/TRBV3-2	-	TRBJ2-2	TGTGCCAGCAGCCAAGAAGCCAGACATCCGAACACCGGGGAGCTGTTTTTT	CASSQEARHPNTGELFF
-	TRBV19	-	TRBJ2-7	TGTGCCAGTAGTATAAACCCCCCCGGGGCGGGGACCTACGAGCAGTACTTC	CASSINPPGAGTYEQYF
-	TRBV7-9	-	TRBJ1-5	TGTGCCAGCAGCTTAGGGAGTGGTCAGCCCCAGCATTTT	CASSLGSGQPQHF
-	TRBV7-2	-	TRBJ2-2	TGTGCCAGCAGCTTAGGACAGACGCACACCGGGGAGCTGTTTTTT	CASSLGQTHTGELFF
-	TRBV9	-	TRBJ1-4	TGTGCCAGCAGGGCCCCGGGGGGAAATGAAAAACTGTTTTTT	CASRAPGGNEKLFF
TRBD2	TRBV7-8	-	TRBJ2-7	TGTGCCAGCAGCTTAGAGCTGGGAGGGGCAGAGGAGCAGTACTTC	CASSLELGGAEEQYF
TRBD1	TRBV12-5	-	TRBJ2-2	TGTGCTAGTGGCACAGGGGGCTCCGGGGAGCTGTTTTTT	CASGTGGSGELFF
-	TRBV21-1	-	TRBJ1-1	TGTGCCAGCACCTTCCCGACTGAAGCTTTCTTT	CASTFPTEAFF
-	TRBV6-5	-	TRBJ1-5	TGTGCCAGCAGTCCTCAGGGGCGGCAGCCCCAGCATTTT	CASSPQGRQPQHF
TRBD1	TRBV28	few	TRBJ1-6	TGTGCCAGCACTGCGGCCGGGACAGGGCATTCACCCCTCCACTTT	CASTAAGTGHSPLHF
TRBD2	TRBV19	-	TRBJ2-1	TGTGCCAGTAGGATAGCGGGGGGGCTCGTCAATGAGCAGTTCTTC	CASRIAGGLVNEQFF
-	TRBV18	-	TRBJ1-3	TGTGCCAGCTCACCAAATGAAGGCGCAGGAAGGTCTGGAAACACCATATATTTT	CASSPNEGAGRSGNTIYF
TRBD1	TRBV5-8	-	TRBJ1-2	TGTGCCGGCTCCCGGGGGACAGGCTATGGCTACACCTTC	CAGSRGTGYGYTF
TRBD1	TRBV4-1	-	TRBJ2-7	TGCGCCAGCAGCCACCCGGGACAGGGGTCCTACGAGCAGTACTTC	CASSHPGQGSYEQYF
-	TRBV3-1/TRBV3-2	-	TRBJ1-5	TGTGCCAGCAGCCAAGCCTATGGGGGGAATGGCAATCAGCCCCAGCATTTT	CASSQAYGGNGNQPQHF
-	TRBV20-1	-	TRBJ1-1	TGCAGTGCTAGTGGGAGGGCGGGCACTGAAGCTTTCTTT	CSASGRAGTEAFF
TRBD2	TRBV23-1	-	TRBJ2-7	TGCGCCAGCAGTCAATCGAGGCGGGGGGACTTCTACGAGCAGTACTTC	CASSQSRRGDFYEQYF
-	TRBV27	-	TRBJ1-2	TGTGCCAGCAGTTTACGGGGAGGCAATGGCTACACCTTC	CASSLRGGNGYTF
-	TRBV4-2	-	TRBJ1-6	TGTGCCAGCAGCCAGATCAGTAATAATTCACCCCTCCACTTT	CASSQISNNSPLHF
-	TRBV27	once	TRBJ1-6	TGTGCCAGCAGCACGCTGACCGTTTTAGAGGGTAATTCACCCCTCCACTTT	CASSTLTVLEGNSPLHF
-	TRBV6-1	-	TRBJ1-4	TGTGCCAGCAGTGAAGGAAGGCCTCGCGGTGAAAAACTGTTTTTT	CASSEGRPRGEKLFF
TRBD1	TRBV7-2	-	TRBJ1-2	TGTGCCAGCAGCTTGTCAGAGGGGGCAGGAGGCTACACCTTC	CASSLSEGAGGYTF
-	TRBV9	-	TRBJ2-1	TGTGCCAGCAGCGTTGCGGGATCCTACAATGAGCAGTTCTTC	CASSVAGSYNEQFF
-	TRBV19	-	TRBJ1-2	TGTGCCAGTAGTATATCCCTCCTAGGGAGCTATGGCTACACCTTC	CASSISLLGSYGYTF
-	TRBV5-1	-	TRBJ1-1	TGCGCCAGCAGCTTGTCCTCGGTGGGGGGAAACACTGAAGCTTTCTTT	CASSLSSVGGNTEAFF
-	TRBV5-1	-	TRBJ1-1	TGCGCCAGCAGCTTGGCCCCGGACACTGAAGCTTTCTTT	CASSLAPDTEAFF
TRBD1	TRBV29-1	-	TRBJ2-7	TGCAGCGTCCGCGGGACAGGGGTAGGAGAGCAGTACTTC	CSVRGTGVGEQYF
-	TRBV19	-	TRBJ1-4	TGTGCCAGTAGTATCACGGGAACTAATGAAAAACTGTTTTTT	CASSITGTNEKLFF
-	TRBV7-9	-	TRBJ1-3	TGTGCCAGCAGCTCGGAGAGACTAGGAAACACCATATATTTT	CASSSERLGNTIYF
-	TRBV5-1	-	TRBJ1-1	TGCGCCAGCAGCTTGGGGCAGTCCGGGAGCACTGAAGCTTTCTTT	CASSLGQSGSTEAFF
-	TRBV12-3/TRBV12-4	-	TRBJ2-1	TGTGCCAGCATCCACAACTCCTACAATGAGCAGTTCTTC	CASIHNSYNEQFF
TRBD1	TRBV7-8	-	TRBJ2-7	TGTGCCAGCAGTCCGCGGATACAGGGGTCCTACGAGCAGTACTTC	CASSPRIQGSYEQYF
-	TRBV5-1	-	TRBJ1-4	TGCGCCAGCAGCGCTGGACAGCTCCGAGGGACAACTAATGAAAAACTGTTTTTT	CASSAGQLRGTTNEKLFF
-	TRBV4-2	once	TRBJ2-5	TGTGCCAGCAGCCTCTTGTCCGTCCAAGAGACCCAGTACTTC	CASSLLSVQETQYF
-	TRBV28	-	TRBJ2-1	TGTGCCAGCGCATTACCGGGAGACAATGAGCAGTTCTTC	CASALPGDNEQFF
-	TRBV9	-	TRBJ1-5	TGTGCCAGCAGTTCCGGGACACATCAGCCCCAGCATTTT	CASSSGTHQPQHF
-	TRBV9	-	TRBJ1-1	TGTGCCAGCAGTTCCTCCACTTTGAACACTGAAGCTTTCTTT	CASSSSTLNTEAFF
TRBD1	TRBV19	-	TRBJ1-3	TGTGCCAGTAGTTCCCAGGGACAGGGGATCGGAAACACCATATATTTT	CASSSQGQGIGNTIYF
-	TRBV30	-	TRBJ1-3	TGTGCCTGGAGTGTGGGCAGGGCCATCGCCATATATTTT	CAWSVGRAIAIYF
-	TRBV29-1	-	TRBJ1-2	TGCAGCGTTGTGACAGAGAACTATGGCTACACCTTC	CSVVTENYGYTF
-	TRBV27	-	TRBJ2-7	TGTGCCAGCAGTTTATCGGCGGGACTCTCCTACGAGCAGTACTTC	CASSLSAGLSYEQYF
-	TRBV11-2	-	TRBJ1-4	TGTGCCAGCAGCTTATTTAGAGGGTATAGTGAAAAACTGTTTTTT	CASSLFRGYSEKLFF
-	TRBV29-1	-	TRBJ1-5	TGCAGCGTTGCTTACCAGAACAATCAGCCCCAGCATTTT	CSVAYQNNQPQHF
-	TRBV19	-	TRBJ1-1	TGTGCCAGTAGTTACGGGACAATGAACACTGAAGCTTTCTTT	CASSYGTMNTEAFF
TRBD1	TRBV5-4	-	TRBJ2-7	TGTGCCAGCAGCTTGTTTGACAGGGAGTTCGGCGAGCAGTACTTC	CASSLFDREFGEQYF
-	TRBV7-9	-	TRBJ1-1	TGTGCCAGCAGCTACATGACCGAGGACACTGAAGCTTTCTTT	CASSYMTEDTEAFF
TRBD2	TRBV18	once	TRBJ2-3	TGTGCCAGCTCTGAAGGACTAGCGGGGGGGCGAGTGAGAGATACGCAGTATTTT	CASSEGLAGGRVRDTQYF
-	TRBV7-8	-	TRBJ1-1	TGTGCCAGCAGCCCGCGGGGCCCAGAAGCTTTCTTT	CASSPRGPEAFF
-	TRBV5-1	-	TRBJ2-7	TGCGCCAGCAGCTGGGGGACACCGACTTCTTACGAGCAGTACTTC	CASSWGTPTSYEQYF